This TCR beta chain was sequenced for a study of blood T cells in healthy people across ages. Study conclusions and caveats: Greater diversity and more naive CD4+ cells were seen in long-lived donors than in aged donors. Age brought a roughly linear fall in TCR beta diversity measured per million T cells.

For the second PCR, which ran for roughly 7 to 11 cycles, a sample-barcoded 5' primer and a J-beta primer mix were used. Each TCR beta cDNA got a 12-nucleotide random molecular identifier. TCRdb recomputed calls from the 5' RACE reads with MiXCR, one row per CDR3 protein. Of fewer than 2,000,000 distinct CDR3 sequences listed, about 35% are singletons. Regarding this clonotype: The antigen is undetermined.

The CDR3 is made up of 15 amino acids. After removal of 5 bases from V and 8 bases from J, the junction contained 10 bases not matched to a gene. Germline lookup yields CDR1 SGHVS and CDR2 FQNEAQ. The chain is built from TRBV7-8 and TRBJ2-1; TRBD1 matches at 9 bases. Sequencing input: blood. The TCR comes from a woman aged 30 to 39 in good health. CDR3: CASSARDRDPDEQFF. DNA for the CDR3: TGTGCCAGCAGCGCCCGGGACAGGGATCCCGATGAGCAGTTCTTC.